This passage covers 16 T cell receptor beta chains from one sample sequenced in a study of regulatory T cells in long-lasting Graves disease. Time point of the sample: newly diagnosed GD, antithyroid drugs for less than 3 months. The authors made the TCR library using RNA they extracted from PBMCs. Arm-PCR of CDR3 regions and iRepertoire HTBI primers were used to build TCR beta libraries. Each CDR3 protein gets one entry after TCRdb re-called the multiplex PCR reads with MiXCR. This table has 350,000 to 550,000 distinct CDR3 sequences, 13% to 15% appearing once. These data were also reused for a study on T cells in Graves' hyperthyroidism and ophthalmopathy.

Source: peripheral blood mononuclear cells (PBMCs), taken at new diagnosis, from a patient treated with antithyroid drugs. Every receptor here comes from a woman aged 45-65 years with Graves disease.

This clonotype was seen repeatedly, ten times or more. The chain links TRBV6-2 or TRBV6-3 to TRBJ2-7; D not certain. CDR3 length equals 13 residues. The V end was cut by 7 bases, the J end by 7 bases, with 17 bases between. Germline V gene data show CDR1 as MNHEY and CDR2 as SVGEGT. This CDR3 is CASTPRARWEQYF. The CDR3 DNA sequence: TGTGCCAGCACCCCTCGGGCTAGGTGGGAGCAGTACTTC.

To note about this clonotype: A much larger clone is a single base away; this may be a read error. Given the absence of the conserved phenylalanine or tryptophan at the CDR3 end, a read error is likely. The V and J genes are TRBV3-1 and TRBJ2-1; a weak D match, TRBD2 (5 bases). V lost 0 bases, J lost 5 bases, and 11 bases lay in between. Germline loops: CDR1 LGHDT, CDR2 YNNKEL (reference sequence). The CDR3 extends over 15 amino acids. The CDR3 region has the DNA TGTGCCAGCAGCCAAGATGGGAGACTTCACAATGAGCAGTTCTGC. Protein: CASSQDGRLHNEQFC.

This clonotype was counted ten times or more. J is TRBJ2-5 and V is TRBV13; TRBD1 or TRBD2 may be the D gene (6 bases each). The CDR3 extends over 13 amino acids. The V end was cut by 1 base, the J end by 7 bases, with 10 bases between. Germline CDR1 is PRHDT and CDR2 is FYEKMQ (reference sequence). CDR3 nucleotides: TGTGCCAGCAGCTTAGTCGGGGGCCGGACCCAGTACTTC. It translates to CASSLVGGRTQYF. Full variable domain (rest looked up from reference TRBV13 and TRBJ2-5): AAGVIQSPRHLIKEKRETATLKCYPIPRHDTVYWYQQGPGQDPQFLISFYEKMQSDKGSIPDRFSAQQFSDYHSELNMSSLELGDSALYFCASSLVGGRTQYFGPGTRLLVL.

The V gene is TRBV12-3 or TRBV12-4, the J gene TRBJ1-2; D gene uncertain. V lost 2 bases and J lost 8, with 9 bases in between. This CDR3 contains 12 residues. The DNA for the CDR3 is TGTGCCAGCAGTTTAAGGGAAGGGGGCTACACCTTC. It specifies CASSLREGGYTF.

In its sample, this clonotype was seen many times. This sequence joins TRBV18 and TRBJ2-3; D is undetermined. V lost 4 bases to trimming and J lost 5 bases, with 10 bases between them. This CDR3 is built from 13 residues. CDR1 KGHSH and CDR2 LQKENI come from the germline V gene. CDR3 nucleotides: TGTGCCAGCTCACTTAACCCGCAAGATACGCAGTATTTT. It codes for CASSLNPQDTQYF.

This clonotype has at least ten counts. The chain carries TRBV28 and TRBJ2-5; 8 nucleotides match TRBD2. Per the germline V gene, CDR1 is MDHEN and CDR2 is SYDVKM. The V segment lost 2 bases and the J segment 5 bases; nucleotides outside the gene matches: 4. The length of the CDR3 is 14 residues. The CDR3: CASSLGAGAETQYF. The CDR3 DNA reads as TGTGCCAGCAGTTTAGGAGCGGGAGCTGAGACCCAGTACTTC.

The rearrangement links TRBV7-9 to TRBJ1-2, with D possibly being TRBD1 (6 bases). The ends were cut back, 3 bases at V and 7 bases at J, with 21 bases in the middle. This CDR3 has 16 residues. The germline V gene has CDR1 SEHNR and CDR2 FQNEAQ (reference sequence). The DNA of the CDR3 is TGTGCCAGCAGCTTCGCAAGTGCGGGGGGCGATGGTGGCTACACCTTC. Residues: CASSFASAGGDGGYTF.

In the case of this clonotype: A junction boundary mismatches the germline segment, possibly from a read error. The chain's CDR3 is CSAKDRTDSYNAQFF. The DNA of the CDR3 is TGCAGTGCTAAGGACAGGACCGATTCCTACAATGCGCAGTTCTTC. V is TRBV20-1 and J is TRBJ2-1; TRBD1 agrees at 7 bases. The CDR3 sequence is 15 residues long. Germline assignment: CDR1 DFQATT and CDR2 SNEGSKA (reference sequence).

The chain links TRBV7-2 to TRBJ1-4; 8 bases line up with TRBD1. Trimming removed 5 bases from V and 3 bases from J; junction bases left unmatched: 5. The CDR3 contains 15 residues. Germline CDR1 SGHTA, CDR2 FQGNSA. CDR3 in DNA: TGTGCCAGCAGCGTAACAGGGGGTTCTAATGAAAAACTGTTTTTT. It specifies CASSVTGGSNEKLFF.

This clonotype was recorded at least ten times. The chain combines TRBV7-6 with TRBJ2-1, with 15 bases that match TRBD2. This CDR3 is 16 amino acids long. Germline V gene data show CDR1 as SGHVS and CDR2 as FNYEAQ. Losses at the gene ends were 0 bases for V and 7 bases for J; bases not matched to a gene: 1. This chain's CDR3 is CASSLAGTSGRNEQFF. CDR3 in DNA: TGTGCCAGCAGCTTAGCGGGGACTAGCGGGAGGAATGAGCAGTTCTTC. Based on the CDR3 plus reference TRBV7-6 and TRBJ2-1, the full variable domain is GAGVSQSPRYKVTKRGQDVALRCDPISGHVSLYWYRQALGQGPEFLTYFNYEAQQDKSGLPNDRFSAERPEGSISTLTIQRTEQRDSAMYRCASSLAGTSGRNEQFFGPGTRLTVL.

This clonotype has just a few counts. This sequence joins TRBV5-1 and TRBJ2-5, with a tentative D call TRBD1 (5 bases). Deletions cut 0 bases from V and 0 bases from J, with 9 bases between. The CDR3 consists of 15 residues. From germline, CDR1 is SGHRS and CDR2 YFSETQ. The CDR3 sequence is CASSLGGLYQETQYF. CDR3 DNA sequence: TGCGCCAGCAGCTTGGGGGGCCTGTACCAAGAGACCCAGTACTTC. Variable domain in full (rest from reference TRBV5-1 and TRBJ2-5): KAGVTQTPRYLIKTRGQQVTLSCSPISGHRSVSWYQQTPGQGLQFLFEYFSETQRNKGNFPGRFSGRQFSNSRSEMNVSTLELGDSALYLCASSLGGLYQETQYFGPGTRLLVL.

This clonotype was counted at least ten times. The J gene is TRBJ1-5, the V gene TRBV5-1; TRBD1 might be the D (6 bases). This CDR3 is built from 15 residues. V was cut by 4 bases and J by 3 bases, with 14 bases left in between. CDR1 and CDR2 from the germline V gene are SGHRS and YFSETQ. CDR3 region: CASSPSAGDNQPQHF. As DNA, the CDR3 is TGCGCCAGCAGCCCATCTGCAGGGGACAATCAGCCCCAGCATTTT.

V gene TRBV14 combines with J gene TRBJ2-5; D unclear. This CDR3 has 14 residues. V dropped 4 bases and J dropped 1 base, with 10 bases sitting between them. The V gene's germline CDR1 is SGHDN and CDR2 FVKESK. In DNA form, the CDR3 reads TGTGCCAGCAGCCCTCTATGGCTCCAAGAGACCCAGTACTTC. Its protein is CASSPLWLQETQYF.

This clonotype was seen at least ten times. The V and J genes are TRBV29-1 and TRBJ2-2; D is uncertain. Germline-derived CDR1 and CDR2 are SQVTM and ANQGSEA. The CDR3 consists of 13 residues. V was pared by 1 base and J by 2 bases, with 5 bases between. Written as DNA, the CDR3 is TGCAGCGTTGAAGCCCATAACACCGGGGAGCTGTTTTTT. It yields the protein CSVEAHNTGELFF.

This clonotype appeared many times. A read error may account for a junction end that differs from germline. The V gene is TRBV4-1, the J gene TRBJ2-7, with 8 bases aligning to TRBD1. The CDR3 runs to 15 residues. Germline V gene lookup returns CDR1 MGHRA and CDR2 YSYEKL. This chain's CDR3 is CASSQPGQGSYEQYF. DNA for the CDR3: TGTGCCAGCAGCCAACCCGGACAGGGCTCCTACGAGCAGTACTTC.

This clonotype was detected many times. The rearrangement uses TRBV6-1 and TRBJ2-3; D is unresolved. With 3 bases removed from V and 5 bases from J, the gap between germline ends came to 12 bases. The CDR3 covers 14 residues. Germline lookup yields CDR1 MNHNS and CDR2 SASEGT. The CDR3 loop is CASSENSIVDTQYF. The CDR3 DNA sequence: TGTGCCAGCAGTGAGAATTCTATTGTAGATACGCAGTATTTT.